This T cell receptor beta chain was sequenced for a study of CD8 T cells in Susac syndrome. This clonotype was observed once. The CDR3 has 15 residues. The V end lost 3 bases, the J end lost 0 bases, and 9 bases lay between the germline ends. CDR1 is MNHNS, CDR2 SASEGT, per germline. The RNA, 0.5 to 1 ug, was put through reverse transcription using random hexamers. Using its own MiXCR run on the immunoSEQ multiplex PCR reads, TCRdb lists one record per CDR3 protein. The sample has more than 150,000 distinct CDR3 sequences, about 95% seen once. The clonotype comes from a human donor in good health. This chain uses TRBV6-1 with TRBJ2-1; D not certain. The sample taken for sequencing was CD4+ T cells from PBMCs. CDR3 residues: CASSEDRYSYNEQFF. For the CDR3, the DNA is TGTGCCAGCAGTGAGGACCGATACTCCTACAATGAGCAGTTCTTC.